This is a list of T cell receptor beta chains from one sample in a study of Ad26.COV2.S vaccination and SARS-CoV-2 variants. Assay used: immunoSEQ multiplex PCR; TCRdb lists only in-frame clones, some missing. The table records some 350,000 clones, around 84% of them present only once. Sequences were derived from peripheral blood, sampled in a trial of Ad26.COV2.S vaccine versus placebo. These receptors were collected from a person aged 18 to 59 who received the Ad26.COV2.S COVID-19 vaccine or a placebo. CDR3s include the opening cysteine and the closing phenylalanine or tryptophan. The order of the fields is J gene, clone size, D gene, V gene, CDR3 DNA, CDR3 protein. The D gene is left open where the match is weak. Some rows have no size entry. The others give once, few or many, or a class for an expanded clone.

j_call: TRBJ2-1; clone_size: few; d_call: TRBD1; v_call: TRBV5-1; cdr3_nt: TGCGCCAGCAGCCCGGGACAGGGTTTCAATGAGCAGTTCTTC; cdr3_aa: CASSPGQGFNEQFF
j_call: TRBJ1-1; clone_size: few; d_call: TRBD1; v_call: TRBV28; cdr3_nt: TGTGCCAGCAGTTTATTGGGGACAGGGAACACTGAAGCTTTCTTT; cdr3_aa: CASSLLGTGNTEAFF
j_call: TRBJ2-3; clone_size: NA; d_call: TRBD2; v_call: TRBV30; cdr3_nt: TGTGCCTGGAGTGTGAGGCTTTTGGGACTAGCGGGGAGAACTGATCCAGATACGCAGTATTTT; cdr3_aa: CAWSVRLLGLAGRTDPDTQYF
j_call: TRBJ1-4; clone_size: NA; d_call: TRBD1; v_call: TRBV5-1; cdr3_nt: TGCGCCAGCAGCTTGGCCGGGACAGGGCAGTTTTTT; cdr3_aa: CASSLAGTGQFF
j_call: TRBJ2-1; clone_size: few; d_call: NA; v_call: TRBV12-5; cdr3_nt: TGTGCTAGTGGTTTGGTAAGCAGGGGGGGGTATGAGCAGTTCTTC; cdr3_aa: CASGLVSRGGYEQFF
j_call: TRBJ1-6; clone_size: once; d_call: NA; v_call: TRBV6-5; cdr3_nt: TGTGCCAGCAATGTCGACAGGAATCGTAATTCACCCCTCCACTTT; cdr3_aa: CASNVDRNRNSPLHF
j_call: TRBJ2-3; clone_size: few; d_call: NA; v_call: TRBV6-2/TRBV6-3; cdr3_nt: TGTGCCAGCAGTTACCGGGACACAGATACGCAGTATTTT; cdr3_aa: CASSYRDTDTQYF
j_call: TRBJ2-3; clone_size: NA; d_call: TRBD2; v_call: TRBV4-3; cdr3_nt: TGCGCCAGCAGCCAAGAATGGGGGGGAACACGCACAGATACGCAGTATTTT; cdr3_aa: CASSQEWGGTRTDTQYF
j_call: TRBJ1-4; clone_size: NA; d_call: TRBD1; v_call: TRBV28; cdr3_nt: TGTGCCAGCAGTTTCCCGGGAAAAGGGGGCATGGTTTTT; cdr3_aa: CASSFPGKGGMVF
j_call: TRBJ1-6; clone_size: NA; d_call: NA; v_call: TRBV7-8; cdr3_nt: TGTGCCAGCAGCCCCGTTGCGGGGGCGCCAGTTTGGAATTCACCCCTCCACTTT; cdr3_aa: CASSPVAGAPVWNSPLHF
j_call: TRBJ1-5; clone_size: few; d_call: NA; v_call: TRBV7-2; cdr3_nt: TGTGCCAGCAGCTTAACAGGTCCGAAGGCCCAGCATTTT; cdr3_aa: CASSLTGPKAQHF
j_call: TRBJ2-3; clone_size: NA; d_call: NA; v_call: TRBV7-2; cdr3_nt: TGTGCCAGCAGCTCCCTCTGGACAGATACGCAGTATTTT; cdr3_aa: CASSSLWTDTQYF
j_call: TRBJ2-1; clone_size: NA; d_call: TRBD1; v_call: TRBV10-3; cdr3_nt: TGTGCCATCAGTGCACAGGGGGCTGACAATGAGCAGTTCTTC; cdr3_aa: CAISAQGADNEQFF
j_call: TRBJ1-3; clone_size: NA; d_call: NA; v_call: TRBV29-1; cdr3_nt: TGCAGCGGTGAGGGGCCTGAAAACACCATATATTTT; cdr3_aa: CSGEGPENTIYF
j_call: TRBJ2-3; clone_size: NA; d_call: TRBD1; v_call: TRBV19; cdr3_nt: TGTGCCAGTAGTATAAGCCGACAGGGGGCAGATACGCAGTATTTT; cdr3_aa: CASSISRQGADTQYF
j_call: TRBJ2-2; clone_size: once; d_call: NA; v_call: TRBV19; cdr3_nt: TGTGCCAGTAGTCATATGGGGCTAAAGAACACCGGGGAGCTGTTTTTT; cdr3_aa: CASSHMGLKNTGELFF
j_call: TRBJ2-2; clone_size: NA; d_call: NA; v_call: TRBV19; cdr3_nt: TGTGCCAGTAGTTTCGCCGAGGGCGGGGAGCTGTTTTTT; cdr3_aa: CASSFAEGGELFF